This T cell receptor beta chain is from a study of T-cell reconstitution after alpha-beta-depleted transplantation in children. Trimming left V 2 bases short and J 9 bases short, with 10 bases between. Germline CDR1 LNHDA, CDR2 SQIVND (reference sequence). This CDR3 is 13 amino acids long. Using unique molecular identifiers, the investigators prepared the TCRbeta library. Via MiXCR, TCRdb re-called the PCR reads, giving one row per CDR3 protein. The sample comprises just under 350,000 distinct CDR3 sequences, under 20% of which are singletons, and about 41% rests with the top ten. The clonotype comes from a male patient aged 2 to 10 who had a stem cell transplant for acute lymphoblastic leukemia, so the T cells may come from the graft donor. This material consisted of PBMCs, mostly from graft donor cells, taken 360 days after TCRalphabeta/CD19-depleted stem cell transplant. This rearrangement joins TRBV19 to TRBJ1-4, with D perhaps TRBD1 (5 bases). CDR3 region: CASSIYAGQKLFF. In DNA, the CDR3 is TGTGCCAGTAGTATATACGCGGGACAAAAACTGTTTTTT. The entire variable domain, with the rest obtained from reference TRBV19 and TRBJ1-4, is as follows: DGGITQSPKYLFRKEGQNVTLSCEQNLNHDAMYWYRQDPGQGLRLIYYSQIVNDFQKGDIAEGYSVSREKKESFPLTVTSAQKNPTAFYLCASSIYAGQKLFFGSGTQLSVL.